The 17 T cell receptor beta chains below were found in one sample sequenced in a study of T-cell memory formation after mild COVID-19. MiXCR, applied by TCRdb to the 5' RACE reads, yields one record per CDR3 protein. The table has about 7,000 distinct CDR3 sequences, approximately 30% seen once. Specimen: PBMCs or a T cell subset sorted from them (not recorded which). These TCRs come from an adult woman who had mild COVID-19 (a few samples of this study predate the infection). Cell type and time point are not known.

This clonotype was picked up many times. The V gene is TRBV7-6, the J gene TRBJ2-5, with D hard to call. Looked up from germline, CDR1 is SGHVS and CDR2 is FNYEAQ. Trimming took off 5 bases at V and 5 bases at J, with 9 bases between the two ends. The CDR3 covers 12 residues. The CDR3 region is CASSPFEETQYF. CDR3 DNA: TGTGCCAGCAGCCCATTCGAGGAGACCCAGTACTTC. Full variable domain (outside the CDR3, taken from reference TRBV7-6 and TRBJ2-5): GAGVSQSPRYKVTKRGQDVALRCDPISGHVSLYWYRQALGQGPEFLTYFNYEAQQDKSGLPNDRFSAERPEGSISTLTIQRTEQRDSAMYRCASSPFEETQYFGPGTRLLVL.

V usage is TRBV9 and J usage is TRBJ2-1, with D possibly TRBD2 on 5 matching bases. V lost 4 bases, J lost 2 bases, and 13 bases lay in between. The CDR3 has 15 amino acids. Germline V gene lookup returns CDR1 SGDLS and CDR2 YYNGEE. DNA for the CDR3: TGTGCCAGCAGCACGGGAACTCTCGCCTACAATGAGCAGTTCTTC. It codes for CASSTGTLAYNEQFF.

This clonotype appeared many times. The genes are TRBV7-9 and TRBJ2-7, with a tentative D call TRBD2 (5 bases). Germline CDR1 and CDR2: SEHNR and FQNEAQ (reference sequence). Trimming took off 4 bases at V and 0 bases at J, with 19 bases between the two ends. The CDR3 totals 17 residues. In nucleotides, the CDR3 is TGTGCCAGCAGCTCGACTATCGAGGCCGCGGCCTCCTACGAGCAGTACTTC. It encodes CASSSTIEAAASYEQYF. Filled out from reference TRBV7-9 and TRBJ2-7, the complete variable domain reads DTGVSQNPRHKITKRGQNVTFRCDPISEHNRLYWYRQTLGQGPEFLTYFQNEAQLEKSRLLSDRFSAERPKGSFSTLEIQRTEQGDSAMYLCASSSTIEAAASYEQYFGPGTRLTVT.

Ten or more counts support this clonotype. The gene calls are TRBV6-6 and TRBJ2-7; maybe TRBD1 (5 bases). The CDR3 runs 14 residues. V was cut by 6 bases and J by 0 bases, with 12 bases left in between. CDR1 and CDR2 (germline): MNHNY, SVGAGI (reference sequence). CDR3 sequence: CASSDSPNSYEQYF. In DNA form, the CDR3 reads TGTGCCAGCAGCGACAGTCCTAACTCCTACGAGCAGTACTTC.

Judged by abundance, this clonotype is medium-sized. This chain connects TRBV10-3 to TRBJ2-7; D unresolved. Trimming removed 3 bases at V and 1 base at J, with 10 bases between. Germline V gives CDR1 ENHRY, CDR2 SYGVKD. CDR3 length: 14 amino acids. The CDR3 here is CAISDPAASYEQYF. As DNA, the CDR3 is TGTGCCATCAGTGACCCGGCAGCATCCTACGAGCAGTACTTC.

This sequence joins TRBV12-3 or TRBV12-4 and TRBJ2-7; 9 positions match TRBD1. The CDR3 is made up of 17 amino acids. V was clipped by 3 bases and J by 0 bases; unmatched bases: 9. CDR3 coding DNA: TGTGCCAGCAGTTTGTACAGGGGGCTCGACTCCTCCTACGAGCAGTACTTC. This gives the protein CASSLYRGLDSSYEQYF.

This clonotype came up many times. The rearrangement joins TRBV27 to TRBJ2-7, with TRBD2 matching 10 bases. CDR1 is MNHEY and CDR2 is SMNVEV in the germline V gene (reference sequence). This CDR3 has 19 residues. V was clipped by 3 bases and J by 3 bases; unmatched bases: 17. The CDR3 nucleotides read TGTGCCAGCAGTTTGAGCGGGCTAGCGGGAGATCGCGTTGTCTACGAGCAGTACTTC. Translating gives CASSLSGLAGDRVVYEQYF.

Notes on this clonotype: The junction departs from the called germline gene at one end, perhaps through a read error. The rearrangement links TRBV12-3 or TRBV12-4 to TRBJ2-3; D is uncertain. There are 12 residues in the CDR3. The CDR3 is CASRFGPQSKFF. CDR3 DNA sequence: TGTGCCAGCAGATTTGGACCTCAGAGTAAGTTCTTC.

The gene calls are TRBV11-2 and TRBJ2-3, with D tentatively TRBD2 (7 bases). The V end was cut by 4 bases, the J end by 0 bases, with 11 bases between. This CDR3 is 15 amino acids long. Germline V gives CDR1 SGHAT, CDR2 FQNNGV. The DNA for the CDR3 is TGTGCCAGCAGCTGGTCGGGGGGCAGCACAGATACGCAGTATTTT. Its protein product is CASSWSGGSTDTQYF.

This clonotype was picked up many times. The J gene is TRBJ2-3, the V gene TRBV5-1; D unresolved. V was cut by 0 bases and J by 1 base, with 6 bases left in between. This CDR3 is 14 amino acids long. Looked up from germline, CDR1 is SGHRS and CDR2 is YFSETQ. This CDR3 reads CASSLAGGTDTQYF. In nucleotides, the CDR3 is TGCGCCAGCAGCTTGGCGGGCGGCACAGATACGCAGTATTTT.

This clonotype is labeled medium-sized. V gene TRBV12-3 or TRBV12-4 combines with J gene TRBJ1-5; 7 bases line up with TRBD1. CDR3 length: 14 amino acids. V shed 4 bases, J shed 3 bases, and the junction held 3 bases outside the gene matches. Here the CDR3 reads CASSSGTDNQPQHF. Written as DNA, the CDR3 is TGTGCCAGCAGTTCGGGGACAGACAATCAGCCCCAGCATTTT.

This clonotype is termed medium-sized. The V and J genes are TRBV10-3 and TRBJ1-1; D is undetermined. With 0 bases removed from V and 3 bases from J, the gap between germline ends came to 11 bases. Germline V gene lookup returns CDR1 ENHRY and CDR2 SYGVKD. The CDR3 has 15 residues. For the CDR3, the DNA is TGTGCCATCAGTGAGTCGAGGTTACTTTACACTGAAGCTTTCTTT. This gives the protein CAISESRLLYTEAFF.

This clonotype was counted many times. The V gene is TRBV5-6, the J gene TRBJ1-1, with no clear D. The V end lost 0 bases, the J end lost 1 base, and 13 bases lay between the germline ends. This CDR3 contains 16 residues. Germline CDR1 reads SGHDT; CDR2 reads YYEEEE. CDR3 loop: CASSLVYFSANTEAFF. The CDR3 DNA reads as TGTGCCAGCAGCTTGGTTTATTTCTCAGCGAACACTGAAGCTTTCTTT.

The rearrangement uses TRBV6-4 and TRBJ2-7; D perhaps matches TRBD1 (5 bases). The CDR3 loop spans 14 amino acids. CDR1 is MRHNA and CDR2 is SNTAGT in the germline V gene. V was shortened by 2 bases and J by 5 bases, with 13 bases between the two germline ends. CDR3 residues: CASSDIGDSHEQYF. CDR3 DNA: TGTGCCAGCAGTGACATCGGAGACAGTCACGAGCAGTACTTC.

This clonotype showed up many times. This chain uses TRBV7-2 with TRBJ1-2; D remains unclear. Germline V gene data show CDR1 as SGHTA and CDR2 as FQGNSA. The ends were cut back, 4 bases at V and 4 bases at J, with 4 bases in the middle. CDR3 length: 11 amino acids. The chain's CDR3 is CASSSSYGYTF. The CDR3 DNA follows: TGTGCCAGCAGCTCGAGCTATGGCTACACCTTC. Supplemented by reference TRBV7-2 and TRBJ1-2, the full variable domain reads GAGVSQSPSNKVTEKGKDVELRCDPISGHTALYWYRQSLGQGLEFLIYFQGNSAPDKSGLPSDRFSAERTGGSVSTLTIQRTQQEDSAVYLCASSSSYGYTFGSGTRLTVV.

The gene calls are TRBV2 and TRBJ2-3, with D possibly matching TRBD1 (7 bases). Germline V lookup: CDR1 SNHLY, CDR2 FYNNEI. Trimming removed 6 bases from V and 0 bases from J, with 13 bases in between. This CDR3 region has 15 residues. For the CDR3, the DNA is TGTGCCAGCAGCCTACAGGGGACTAGCACAGATACGCAGTATTTT. Translated: CASSLQGTSTDTQYF.

This clonotype is categorized as medium-sized (0.01 to 0.1%). The chain links TRBV27 to TRBJ2-7; 7 nucleotides align to TRBD2. Germline-derived CDR1 and CDR2 are MNHEY and SMNVEV (reference sequence). The V gene end was trimmed by 4 bases and the J gene end by 3 bases; junction bases not matched to a gene: 6. This CDR3 is built from 14 residues. CDR3 region: CASSWASGDYEQYF. The CDR3, as DNA: TGTGCCAGCAGTTGGGCTAGCGGAGACTACGAGCAGTACTTC.